Below are 8 T cell receptor beta chains sequenced from a single sample in a study of response to subunit inactivated influenza vaccine. TCRdb itself ran the RT-PCR reads through MiXCR, one entry per CDR3 protein. The sample yields about 500,000 distinct CDR3 sequences, 15% to 20% seen once. Source: CD4+ T cells sorted from PBMCs, taken roughly 24 months after vaccination. These receptors were collected from a man between 50 and 70 years old who received an inactivated influenza vaccine.

This clonotype was picked up one time. The chain couples TRBV12-3 or TRBV12-4 to TRBJ2-3, with D maybe TRBD1 (5 bases). The CDR3 spans 13 residues. Trimming removed 6 bases at V and 5 bases at J, with 12 bases between. The DNA for the CDR3 is TGTGCCAGCAGGCCCACAGGAATAGATACGCAGTATTTT. Protein product: CASRPTGIDTQYF.

This clonotype was seen repeatedly, ten times or more. This rearrangement joins TRBV12-3 or TRBV12-4 to TRBJ2-3, with 9 positions matching TRBD2. The CDR3 length is 14 residues. Trimming at V came to 6 bases and at J to 1 base, leaving 2 bases not matched to a gene. CDR3 coding DNA: TGTGCCAGCAGCTGGACTAGCGGCACAGATACGCAGTATTTT. It encodes CASSWTSGTDTQYF.

This clonotype was detected only a few times. The genes are TRBV9 and TRBJ1-1; 10 bases fit TRBD1. Germline trimming cut 3 bases from V and 5 bases from J; bases unmatched to any gene: 7. This CDR3 is built from 15 residues. The V gene's germline CDR1 is SGDLS and CDR2 YYNGEE. DNA of the CDR3: TGTGCCAGCAGCGCAGATGACAGGGGGCGGACTGAAGCTTTCTTT. It is translated as CASSADDRGRTEAFF.

Only a few counts were recorded for this clonotype. The chain carries TRBV3-1 and TRBJ1-1, with a tentative D call TRBD1 (5 bases). The CDR3 extends over 13 amino acids. Germline V gene lookup returns CDR1 LGHDT and CDR2 YNNKEL (reference sequence). The V end was cut by 5 bases, the J end by 3 bases, with 10 bases between. CDR3 in amino acids: CASSARGDTEAFF. The CDR3 nucleotides are TGTGCCAGCAGCGCTAGGGGAGACACTGAAGCTTTCTTT. Looking up the rest from reference TRBV3-1 and TRBJ1-1 gives the full variable domain: DTAVSQTPKYLVTQMGNDKSIKCEQNLGHDTMYWYKQDSKKFLKIMFSYNNKELIINETVPNRFSPKSPDKAHLNLHINSLELGDSAVYFCASSARGDTEAFFGQGTRLTVV.

In this sample, this clonotype turned up once. The CDR3 coding sequence is TGCAGTGCATCTCGGACAGGCTGGCACAATGAGCAGTTCTTC. Translation: CSASRTGWHNEQFF. The chain employs TRBV20-1 and TRBJ2-1, with 7 bases identical to TRBD1. V lost 6 bases and J lost 5; bases outside the gene matches: 10. CDR1 and CDR2 (germline): DFQATT, SNEGSKA (reference sequence). The CDR3 runs to 14 residues.

This chain links TRBV20-1 with TRBJ2-1; 9 bases line up with TRBD2. V lost 4 bases to trimming and J lost 0 bases; unmatched junction nucleotides: 13. Germline V gene sequence: CDR1 DFQATT, CDR2 SNEGSKA (reference sequence). This CDR3 is 18 amino acids long. The CDR3 nucleotides read TGCAGTGCTAACGGAGTTTCTAGCGGGGTCTTCTCCTACAATGAGCAGTTCTTC. Translated, it gives CSANGVSSGVFSYNEQFF.

V and J are TRBV3-1 and TRBJ2-3, with TRBD2 identical over 11 bases. There are 16 residues in the CDR3. Per germline, CDR1 LGHDT and CDR2 YNNKEL (reference sequence). Germline trimming cut 2 bases from V and 6 bases from J; bases unmatched to any gene: 7. The CDR3 loop reads CASSQSSGGATDTQYF. CDR3 coding DNA: TGTGCCAGCAGCCAAAGTAGCGGGGGGGCAACTGATACGCAGTATTTT.

The rearrangement links TRBV19 to TRBJ2-3, with D possibly matching TRBD2 (6 bases). Trimming removed 3 bases from V and 0 bases from J, with 13 bases in between. Germline values: CDR1 LNHDA, CDR2 SQIVND (reference sequence). This CDR3 region has 16 residues. In DNA, the CDR3 is TGTGCCAGTAGTATGGGGGGTCGTGGTAGCACAGATACGCAGTATTTT. This encodes CASSMGGRGSTDTQYF.